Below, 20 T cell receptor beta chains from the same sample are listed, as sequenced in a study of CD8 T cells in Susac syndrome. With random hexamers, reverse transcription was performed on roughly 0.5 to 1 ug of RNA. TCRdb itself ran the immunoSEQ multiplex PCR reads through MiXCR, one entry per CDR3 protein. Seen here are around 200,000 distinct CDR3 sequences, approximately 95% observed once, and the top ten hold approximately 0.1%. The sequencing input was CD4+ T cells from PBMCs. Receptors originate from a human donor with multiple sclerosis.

Here the CDR3 DNA reads TGCAGTGCTTACATCTCCGGGAGGGGGGTCAGCACAGATACGCAGTATTTT. Protein product: CSAYISGRGVSTDTQYF. The chain has TRBV20-1 and TRBJ2-3, with 8 nucleotides matching TRBD2. The CDR3 has 17 residues. With V trimmed by 5 bases and J by 0 bases, 13 bases remained unmatched. The germline V gene has CDR1 DFQATT and CDR2 SNEGSKA (reference sequence).

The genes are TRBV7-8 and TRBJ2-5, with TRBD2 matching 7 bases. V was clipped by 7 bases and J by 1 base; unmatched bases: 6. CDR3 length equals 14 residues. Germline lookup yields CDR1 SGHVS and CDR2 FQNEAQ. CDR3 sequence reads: CASTYRGGQETQYF. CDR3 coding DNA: TGTGCCAGCACCTACCGCGGGGGCCAAGAGACCCAGTACTTC.

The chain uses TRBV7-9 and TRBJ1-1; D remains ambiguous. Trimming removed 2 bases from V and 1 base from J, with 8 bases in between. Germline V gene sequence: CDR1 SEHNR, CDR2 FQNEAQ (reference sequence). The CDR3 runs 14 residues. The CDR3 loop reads CASSLKESNTEAFF. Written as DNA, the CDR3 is TGTGCCAGCAGCTTAAAGGAATCGAACACTGAAGCTTTCTTT.

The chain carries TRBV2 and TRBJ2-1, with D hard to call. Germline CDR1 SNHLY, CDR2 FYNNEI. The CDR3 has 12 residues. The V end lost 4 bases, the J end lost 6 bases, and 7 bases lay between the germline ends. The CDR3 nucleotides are TGTGCCAGCAGTGGAATTGGCAATGAGCAGTTCTTC. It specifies CASSGIGNEQFF. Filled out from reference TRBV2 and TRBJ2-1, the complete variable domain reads EPEVTQTPSHQVTQMGQEVILRCVPISNHLYFYWYRQILGQKVEFLVSFYNNEISEKSEIFDDQFSVERPDGSNFTLKIRSTKLEDSAMYFCASSGIGNEQFFGPGTRLTVL.

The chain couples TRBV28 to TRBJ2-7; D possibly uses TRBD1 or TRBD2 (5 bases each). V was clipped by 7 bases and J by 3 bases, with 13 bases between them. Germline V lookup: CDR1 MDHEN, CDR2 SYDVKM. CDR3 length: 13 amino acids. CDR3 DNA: TGTGCCAGCATCAAGGGACCTCGCTACGAGCAGTACTTC. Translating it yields CASIKGPRYEQYF.

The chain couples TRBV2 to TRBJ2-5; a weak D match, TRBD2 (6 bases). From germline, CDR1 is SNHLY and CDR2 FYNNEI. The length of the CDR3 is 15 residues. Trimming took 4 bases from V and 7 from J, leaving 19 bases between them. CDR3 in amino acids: CASSGALAVMGTQYF. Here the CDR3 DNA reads TGTGCCAGCAGTGGGGCACTAGCTGTGATGGGGACCCAGTACTTC.

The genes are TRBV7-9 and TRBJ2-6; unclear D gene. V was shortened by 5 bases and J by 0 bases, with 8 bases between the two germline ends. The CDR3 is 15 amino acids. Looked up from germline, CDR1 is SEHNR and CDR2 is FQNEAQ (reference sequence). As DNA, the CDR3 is TGTGCCAGCAGCGGCGGTATCTCTGGGGCCAACGTCCTGACTTTC. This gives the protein CASSGGISGANVLTF.

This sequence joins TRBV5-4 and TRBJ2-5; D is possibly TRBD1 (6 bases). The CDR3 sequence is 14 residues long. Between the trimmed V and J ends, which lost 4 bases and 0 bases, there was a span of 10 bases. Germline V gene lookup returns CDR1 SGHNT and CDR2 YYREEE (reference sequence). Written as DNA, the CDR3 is TGTGCCAGCAGCATGGACAGCGACCAAGAGACCCAGTACTTC. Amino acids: CASSMDSDQETQYF.

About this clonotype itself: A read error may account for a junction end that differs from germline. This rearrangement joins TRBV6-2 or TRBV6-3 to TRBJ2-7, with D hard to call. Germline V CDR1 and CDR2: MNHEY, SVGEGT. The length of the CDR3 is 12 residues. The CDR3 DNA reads TGTGCCAGCAGTTTAAGACACTACGAGCAGTACTTT. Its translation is CASSLRHYEQYF.

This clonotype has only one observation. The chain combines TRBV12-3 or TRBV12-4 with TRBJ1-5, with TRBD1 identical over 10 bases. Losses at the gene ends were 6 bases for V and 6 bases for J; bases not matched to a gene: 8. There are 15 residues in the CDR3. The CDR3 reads CASRPPGQGGQPQHF. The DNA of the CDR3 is TGTGCCAGCAGGCCTCCAGGACAGGGGGGTCAGCCCCAGCATTTT.

The DNA for the CDR3 is TGTGCCACGTCAGAACTCTTTGGCTATGGCTACACCTTC. As protein: CATSELFGYGYTF. The chain recombines TRBV30 with TRBJ1-2; D is unresolved. The V end lost 8 bases, the J end lost 4 bases, and 17 bases lay between the germline ends. There are 13 residues in the CDR3. Germline values: CDR1 GTSNPN, CDR2 SVGIG (reference sequence).

CDR3 region: CASSPTDREVPEAFF. The CDR3 DNA sequence: TGTGCCAGCAGCCCCACGGACAGGGAGGTCCCTGAAGCTTTCTTT. The chain employs TRBV3-1 and TRBJ1-1, with 8 positions matching TRBD1. Trimming removed 4 bases from V and 6 bases from J; junction bases left unmatched: 10. This CDR3 region has 15 residues. Germline CDR1 and CDR2: LGHDT and YNNKEL (reference sequence).

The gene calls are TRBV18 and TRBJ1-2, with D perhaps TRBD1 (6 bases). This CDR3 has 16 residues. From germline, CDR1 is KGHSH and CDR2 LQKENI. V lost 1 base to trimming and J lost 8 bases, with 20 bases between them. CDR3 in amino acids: CASSPLRGGVSGGYTF. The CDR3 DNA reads TGTGCCAGCTCACCACTACGGGGGGGCGTTTCGGGAGGCTACACCTTC.

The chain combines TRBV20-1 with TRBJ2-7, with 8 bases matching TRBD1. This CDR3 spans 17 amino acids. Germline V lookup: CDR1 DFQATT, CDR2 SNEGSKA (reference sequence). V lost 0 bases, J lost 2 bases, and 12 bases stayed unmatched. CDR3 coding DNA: TGCAGTGCTAGAGATCGCGGACAGGGACCCCAAACCTACGAGCAGTACTTC. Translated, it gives CSARDRGQGPQTYEQYF.

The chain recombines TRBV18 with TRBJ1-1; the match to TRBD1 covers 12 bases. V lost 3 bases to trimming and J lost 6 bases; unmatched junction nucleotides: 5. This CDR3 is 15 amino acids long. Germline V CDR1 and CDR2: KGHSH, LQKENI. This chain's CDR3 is CASSPGTGGSAEAFF. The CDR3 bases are TGTGCCAGCTCACCGGGGACAGGGGGCAGCGCTGAAGCTTTCTTT.

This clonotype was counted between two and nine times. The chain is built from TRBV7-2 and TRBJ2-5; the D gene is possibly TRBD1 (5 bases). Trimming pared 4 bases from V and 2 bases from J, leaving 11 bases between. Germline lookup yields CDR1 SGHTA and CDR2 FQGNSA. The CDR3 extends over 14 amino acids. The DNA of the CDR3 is TGTGCCAGCAGCTCCTCAGGGCCTCAAGAGACCCAGTACTTC. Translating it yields CASSSSGPQETQYF.

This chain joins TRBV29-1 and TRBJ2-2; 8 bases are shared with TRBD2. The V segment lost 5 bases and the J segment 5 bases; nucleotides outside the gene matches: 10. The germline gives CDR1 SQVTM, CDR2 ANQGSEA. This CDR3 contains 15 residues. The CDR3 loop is CSVRAGGAGTGELFF. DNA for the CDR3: TGCAGCGTTCGGGCCGGGGGGGCCGGAACCGGGGAGCTGTTTTTT.

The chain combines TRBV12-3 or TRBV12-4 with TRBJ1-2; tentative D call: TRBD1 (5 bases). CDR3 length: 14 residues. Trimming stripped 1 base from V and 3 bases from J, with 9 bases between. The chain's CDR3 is CASSLGQGYYGYTF. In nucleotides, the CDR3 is TGTGCCAGCAGTTTAGGGCAGGGTTACTATGGCTACACCTTC.

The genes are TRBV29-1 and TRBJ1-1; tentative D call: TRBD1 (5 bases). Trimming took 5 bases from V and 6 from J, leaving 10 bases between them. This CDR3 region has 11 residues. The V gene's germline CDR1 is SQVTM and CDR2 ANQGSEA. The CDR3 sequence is CSVYEGAEAFF. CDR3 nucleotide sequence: TGCAGCGTTTATGAAGGGGCTGAAGCTTTCTTT.

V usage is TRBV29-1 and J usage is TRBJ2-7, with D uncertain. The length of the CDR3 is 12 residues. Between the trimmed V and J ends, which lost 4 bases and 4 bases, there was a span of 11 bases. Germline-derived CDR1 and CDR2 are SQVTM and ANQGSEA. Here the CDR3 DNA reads TGCAGCGTTGGAAGGACCGGTTACGAGCAGTACTTC. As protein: CSVGRTGYEQYF.